Below, 20 T cell receptor beta chains from the same sample are listed, as sequenced in a study of post-analysis software for immune sequencing data. Study-level points and caveats: In patients, about 5 TRBV segments were more frequent than in controls, with TRBV5-6, TRBV5-1 and TRBV20-1 among them.

Unique molecular identifiers were built into the TCR beta cDNA libraries. TCRdb redid the calling of the PCR reads with MiXCR, one entry per CDR3 protein. The top ten clones hold over 10% of a sample with a few hundred thousand distinct CDR3 sequences, approximately 46% of them seen once. These receptors' targets are unknown. Source material: blood. The source of these receptors is a girl aged 5-17 years with multiple sclerosis.

Many counts were recorded for this clonotype. The rearrangement uses TRBV10-3 and TRBJ2-5; D unclear. There are 11 residues in the CDR3. V was shortened by 3 bases and J by 5 bases, with 4 bases between the two germline ends. Germline loops: CDR1 ENHRY, CDR2 SYGVKD. CDR3 DNA sequence: TGTGCCATCAGTGAAGGGGAGACCCAGTACTTC. Translating gives CAISEGETQYF.

This chain connects TRBV28 to TRBJ2-7; weak D call: TRBD1 (6 bases). Germline V CDR1 and CDR2: MDHEN, SYDVKM. With 8 bases removed from V and 6 bases from J, the gap between germline ends came to 17 bases. CDR3 size: 13 residues. The CDR3 spells CASLDTGWREQYF. CDR3 nucleotides: TGTGCCAGCCTTGATACAGGGTGGCGCGAGCAGTACTTC.

This chain links TRBV28 with TRBJ1-2; D not resolved. This CDR3 is built from 13 residues. V was clipped by 5 bases and J by 3 bases, with 10 bases between them. CDR1 and CDR2 from the germline V gene are MDHEN and SYDVKM. Here the CDR3 reads CASSPGEDYGYTF. CDR3 nucleotides: TGTGCCAGCAGTCCCGGGGAGGACTATGGCTACACCTTC.

This chain connects TRBV9 to TRBJ2-5; 9 nucleotides match TRBD2. Losses at the gene ends were 0 bases for V and 4 bases for J; bases not matched to a gene: 10. Germline-derived CDR1 and CDR2 are SGDLS and YYNGEE. The CDR3 is made up of 17 amino acids. The CDR3 loop reads CASSVDWKREDLETQYF. Written as DNA, the CDR3 is TGTGCCAGCAGCGTAGATTGGAAGCGGGAGGACCTAGAGACCCAGTACTTC. Full variable domain (rest looked up from reference TRBV9 and TRBJ2-5): DSGVTQTPKHLITATGQRVTLRCSPRSGDLSVYWYQQSLDQGLQFLIQYYNGEERAKGNILERFSAQQFPDLHSELNLSSLELGDSALYFCASSVDWKREDLETQYFGPGTRLLVL.

This clonotype was picked up a small number of times. This rearrangement joins TRBV10-1 to TRBJ2-1; 9 bases align to TRBD2. The CDR3 runs 16 residues. Trimming cost V 3 bases and J 12 bases; bases outside gene matches: 15. In germline, CDR1 is WNHNN, CDR2 SYGVQD (reference sequence). CDR3: CASSDPGTSRGYAQFF. The CDR3 nucleotides read TGCGCCAGCAGTGATCCCGGGACTAGCAGGGGGTATGCGCAGTTCTTC.

This CDR3 reads CASKTTENTEAFF. The CDR3 DNA reads TGTGCCAGCAAAACGACAGAAAACACTGAAGCTTTCTTT. The V and J genes are TRBV6-6 and TRBJ1-1, with TRBD1 as a possible D gene (5 bases). This CDR3 comprises 13 residues. Trimming cost V 7 bases and J 2 bases, with 11 bases left between them. Germline V gene data show CDR1 as MNHNY and CDR2 as SVGAGI (reference sequence).

This rearrangement joins TRBV13 to TRBJ2-3; D not resolved. The CDR3 consists of 14 residues. CDR1 and CDR2 from the germline V gene are PRHDT and FYEKMQ (reference sequence). V lost 5 bases and J 4 bases, leaving 13 bases between the germline ends. CDR3 coding DNA: TGTGCCAGCAGCCTCTACTCTGGGGCAGATACGCAGTATTTT. It specifies CASSLYSGADTQYF.

V gene TRBV27 combines with J gene TRBJ2-7; 10 bases map to TRBD1. V gave up 7 bases and J gave up 2 bases; unmatched junction bases: 14. Germline V CDR1 and CDR2: MNHEY, SMNVEV (reference sequence). The CDR3 contains 17 residues. CDR3 nucleotides: TGTGCCAGCAACCGACAGGGGGCCAAGGCAACCACCTACGAGCAGTACTTC. Amino acid sequence: CASNRQGAKATTYEQYF.

This clonotype was observed a handful of times. This sequence joins TRBV24-1 and TRBJ2-3, with 11 bases aligning to TRBD2. With V trimmed by 4 bases and J by 6 bases, 8 bases remained unmatched. Germline V CDR1 and CDR2: KGHDR, SFDVKD. The CDR3 is made up of 16 amino acids. DNA for the CDR3: TGTGCCACCAGTGAGACACTAGCGGGAGTAAAGGATACGCAGTATTTT. This translates into CATSETLAGVKDTQYF.

This clonotype showed up just a few times. The gene calls are TRBV29-1 and TRBJ2-3; D is perhaps TRBD2 (6 bases). The CDR3 has 14 residues. V was trimmed by 5 bases and J by 4 bases, leaving 16 bases between them. Germline values: CDR1 SQVTM, CDR2 ANQGSEA. The CDR3 region is CSVLRLDDSDTQYF. CDR3 coding DNA: TGCAGCGTTCTACGACTAGACGATTCAGATACGCAGTATTTT.

The chain joins TRBV29-1 to TRBJ1-1; 7 bases match TRBD1. V was clipped by 5 bases and J by 2 bases; unmatched bases: 11. Germline assignment: CDR1 SQVTM and CDR2 ANQGSEA. The CDR3 sequence is 15 residues long. The CDR3 is CSVRQGVGGNTEAFF. The DNA of the CDR3 is TGCAGCGTTCGACAGGGAGTTGGGGGCAACACTGAAGCTTTCTTT.

The J gene is TRBJ2-7, the V gene TRBV24-1; either TRBD1 or TRBD2 may supply D (5 bases each). Trimming left V 3 bases short and J 5 bases short, with 7 bases between. CDR3 length: 12 amino acids. Germline lookup yields CDR1 KGHDR and CDR2 SFDVKD. CDR3 bases: TGTGCCACCAGTGATCAGGGACACGAGCAGTACTTC. Amino acid sequence: CATSDQGHEQYF.

This clonotype was seen a handful of times. The rearrangement uses TRBV25-1 and TRBJ1-2; D not certain. Trimming left V 4 bases short and J 5 bases short, with 11 bases between. CDR3 length: 13 amino acids. Germline assignment: CDR1 MGHDK and CDR2 SYGVNS. The CDR3 DNA follows: TGTGCCAGCAGTGCACCGGGATTTTATGGCTACACCTTC. This sequence encodes CASSAPGFYGYTF.

There are a few counts of this clonotype. The J gene is TRBJ2-3, the V gene TRBV7-2, with TRBD2 matching 8 bases. Germline V gene data show CDR1 as SGHTA and CDR2 as FQGNSA. The CDR3 length is 18 residues. After removal of 5 bases from V and 0 bases from J, the junction contained 13 bases not matched to a gene. The CDR3 bases are TGTGCCAGCAGCCCCGAAGTCGGTCCTAGCGGGAGCACAGATACGCAGTATTTT. Residues: CASSPEVGPSGSTDTQYF.

This clonotype has just a few counts. This sequence joins TRBV10-1 and TRBJ2-7; no reliable D call. The end of the DNA fits TRBJ2-5 better, so the J call may be wrong. This CDR3 is 13 amino acids long. Germline CDR1 and CDR2: WNHNN and SYGVQD (reference sequence). The chain's CDR3 is CASNEILEETQYF. The DNA for the CDR3 is TGCGCCAGCAACGAGATCCTCGAGGAGACCCAGTACTTC.

This clonotype occurred a few times. V usage is TRBV10-3 and J usage is TRBJ2-7; 9 nucleotides agree with TRBD2. Germline V gives CDR1 ENHRY, CDR2 SYGVKD. The CDR3 has 15 residues. V was pared by 6 bases and J by 0 bases, with 6 bases of the junction left unmatched. This CDR3 is CAISRFSGSSYEQYF. The CDR3 nucleotides read TGTGCCATCAGCCGGTTTAGCGGGAGCTCCTACGAGCAGTACTTC.

This rearrangement joins TRBV5-1 to TRBJ1-4; D may be TRBD1 (5 bases). Deletions cut 0 bases from V and 7 bases from J, with 10 bases between. The length of the CDR3 is 14 residues. CDR1 is SGHRS, CDR2 YFSETQ, per germline. In DNA, the CDR3 is TGCGCCAGCAGCTTGGCAGGGCGGGGTGAAAAACTGTTTTTT. This sequence encodes CASSLAGRGEKLFF.

The chain carries TRBV15 and TRBJ2-4, with 7 bases identical to TRBD1. With the DNA end fitting TRBJ2-7 better, the J assignment may be wrong. Looked up from germline, CDR1 is LNHNV and CDR2 is YYDKDF (reference sequence). The CDR3 is made up of 15 amino acids. The CDR3 here is CATSRSATGTYEQYF. CDR3 bases: TGTGCCACCAGCAGATCAGCGACAGGGACCTACGAGCAGTACTTC.

This clonotype was observed a handful of times. The V call is TRBV28, the J call TRBJ1-1; D unclear. Germline CDR1 reads MDHEN; CDR2 reads SYDVKM. This CDR3 is built from 15 residues. Trimming took 3 bases from V and 6 from J, leaving 17 bases between them. The CDR3 DNA follows: TGTGCCAGCAGTTTCCGCTACATTTCGTTCGCTGAAGCTTTCTTT. This translates into CASSFRYISFAEAFF.

CDR3 bases: TGCGCCAGCAGCTTGGATCAACGGGTAAACTATGGCTACACCTTC. It yields the protein CASSLDQRVNYGYTF. This rearrangement joins TRBV5-1 to TRBJ1-2, with D hard to call. V was shortened by 0 bases and J by 2 bases, with 11 bases between the two germline ends. Germline CDR1 SGHRS, CDR2 YFSETQ. This CDR3 is 15 amino acids long. Based on the CDR3 plus reference TRBV5-1 and TRBJ1-2, the full variable domain is KAGVTQTPRYLIKTRGQQVTLSCSPISGHRSVSWYQQTPGQGLQFLFEYFSETQRNKGNFPGRFSGRQFSNSRSEMNVSTLELGDSALYLCASSLDQRVNYGYTFGSGTRLTVV.